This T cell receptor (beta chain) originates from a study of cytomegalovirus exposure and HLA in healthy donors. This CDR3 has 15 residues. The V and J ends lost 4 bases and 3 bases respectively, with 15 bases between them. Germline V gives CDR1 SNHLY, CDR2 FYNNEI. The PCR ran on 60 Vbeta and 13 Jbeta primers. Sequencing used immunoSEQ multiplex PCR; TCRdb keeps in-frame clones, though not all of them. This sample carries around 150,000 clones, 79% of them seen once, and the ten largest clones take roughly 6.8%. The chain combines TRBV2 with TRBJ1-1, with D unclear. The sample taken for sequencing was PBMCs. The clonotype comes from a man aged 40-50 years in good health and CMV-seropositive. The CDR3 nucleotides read TGTGCCAGCAGTGCCACCACATTGCGGGACACTGAAGCTTTCTTT. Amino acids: CASSATTLRDTEAFF.